This entry concerns a single T cell receptor beta chain. No antigen is known for it. TCRdb's copy holds only in-frame clones and misses some; the assay was immunoSEQ multiplex PCR. This specimen shows some 10,000 clones; the ten leading clones hold roughly 0.69%. CDR1 is SGDLS and CDR2 is YYNGEE in the germline V gene. The CDR3 is 17 amino acids. There is no recorded DNA. The sample comes from a study of synovial regulatory T cells in juvenile arthritis. The study's findings and limits: Synovial Tregs shared more CDR3 sequences with iaTregs than other blood Tregs. Synovial Teff and blood CPL repertoires partially overlapped with iaTreg TCR repertoires, which were largely patient-private.

The sequencing input was Treg cells from blood. Subset reported: remaining (HLA-DR-negative) circulating blood Treg cells. This clonotype was sampled from a donor aged 2-30 years with juvenile idiopathic arthritis. The rearrangement joins TRBV9 to TRBJ2-2; TCRdb indicates TRBD1, and absent DNA this call remains unverified. The CDR3 loop reads CASSVGDRAWNTGELFF.